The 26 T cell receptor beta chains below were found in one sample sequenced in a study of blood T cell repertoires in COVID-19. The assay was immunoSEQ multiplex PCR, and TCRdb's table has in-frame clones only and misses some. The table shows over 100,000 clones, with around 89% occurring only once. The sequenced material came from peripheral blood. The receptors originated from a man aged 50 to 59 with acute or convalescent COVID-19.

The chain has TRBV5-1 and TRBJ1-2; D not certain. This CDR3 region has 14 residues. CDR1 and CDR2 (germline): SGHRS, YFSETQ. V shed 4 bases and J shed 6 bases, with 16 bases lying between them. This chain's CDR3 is CASSGGRSANGYTF. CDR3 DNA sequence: TGCGCCAGCAGCGGCGGGAGATCAGCGAATGGCTACACCTTC. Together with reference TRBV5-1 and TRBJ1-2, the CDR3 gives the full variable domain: KAGVTQTPRYLIKTRGQQVTLSCSPISGHRSVSWYQQTPGQGLQFLFEYFSETQRNKGNFPGRFSGRQFSNSRSEMNVSTLELGDSALYLCASSGGRSANGYTFGSGTRLTVV.

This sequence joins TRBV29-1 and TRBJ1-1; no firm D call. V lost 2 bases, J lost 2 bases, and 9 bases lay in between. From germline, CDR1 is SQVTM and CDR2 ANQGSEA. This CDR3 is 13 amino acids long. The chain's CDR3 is CSVEKYGNTEAFF. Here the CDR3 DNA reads TGCAGCGTTGAAAAGTACGGTAACACTGAAGCTTTCTTT. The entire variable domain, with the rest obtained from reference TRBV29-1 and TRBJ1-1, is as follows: SAVISQKPSRDICQRGTSLTIQCQVDSQVTMMFWYRQQPGQSLTLIATANQGSEATYESGFVIDKFPISRPNLTFSTLTVSNMSPEDSSIYLCSVEKYGNTEAFFGQGTRLTVV.

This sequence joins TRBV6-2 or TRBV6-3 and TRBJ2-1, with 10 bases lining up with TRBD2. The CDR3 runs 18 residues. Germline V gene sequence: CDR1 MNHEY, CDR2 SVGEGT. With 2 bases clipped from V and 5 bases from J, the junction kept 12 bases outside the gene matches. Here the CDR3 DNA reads TGTGCCAGCAGTTACCCCCCAAGCGGGGGGGCCAGAAACAATGAGCAGTTCTTC. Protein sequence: CASSYPPSGGARNNEQFF.

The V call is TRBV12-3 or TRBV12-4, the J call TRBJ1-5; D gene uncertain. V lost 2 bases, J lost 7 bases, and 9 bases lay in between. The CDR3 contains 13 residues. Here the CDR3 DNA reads TGTGCCAGCAGTTTATGGGTGGAGCAGCCCCAGCATTTT. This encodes CASSLWVEQPQHF.

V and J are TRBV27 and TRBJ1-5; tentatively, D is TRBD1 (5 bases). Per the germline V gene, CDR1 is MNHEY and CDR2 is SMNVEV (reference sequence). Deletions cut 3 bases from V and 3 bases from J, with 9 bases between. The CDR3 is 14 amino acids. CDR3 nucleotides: TGTGCCAGCAGTTTTAGGGGATACAATCAGCCCCAGCATTTT. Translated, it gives CASSFRGYNQPQHF.

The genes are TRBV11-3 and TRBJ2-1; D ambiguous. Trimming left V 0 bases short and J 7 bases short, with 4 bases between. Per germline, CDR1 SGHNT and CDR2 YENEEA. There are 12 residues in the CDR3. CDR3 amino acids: CASSLDLNEQFF. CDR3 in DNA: TGTGCCAGCAGCTTAGACTTGAATGAGCAGTTCTTC. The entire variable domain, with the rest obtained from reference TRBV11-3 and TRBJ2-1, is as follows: EAGVVQSPRYKIIEKKQPVAFWCNPISGHNTLYWYLQNLGQGPELLIRYENEEAVDDSQLPKDRFSAERLKGVDSTLKIQPAELGDSAVYLCASSLDLNEQFFGPGTRLTVL.

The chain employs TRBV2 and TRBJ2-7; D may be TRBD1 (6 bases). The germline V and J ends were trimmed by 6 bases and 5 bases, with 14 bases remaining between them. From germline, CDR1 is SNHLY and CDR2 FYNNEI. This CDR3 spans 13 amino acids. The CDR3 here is CASSLQGIDEQYF. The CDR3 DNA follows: TGTGCCAGCAGCTTACAGGGAATCGACGAGCAGTACTTC.

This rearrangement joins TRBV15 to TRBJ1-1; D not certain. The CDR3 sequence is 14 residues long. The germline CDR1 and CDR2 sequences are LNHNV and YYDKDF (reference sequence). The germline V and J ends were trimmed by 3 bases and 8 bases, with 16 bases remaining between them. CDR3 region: CATSRGGISSEAFF. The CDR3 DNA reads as TGTGCCACCAGCAGGGGAGGCATAAGCTCCGAAGCTTTCTTT.

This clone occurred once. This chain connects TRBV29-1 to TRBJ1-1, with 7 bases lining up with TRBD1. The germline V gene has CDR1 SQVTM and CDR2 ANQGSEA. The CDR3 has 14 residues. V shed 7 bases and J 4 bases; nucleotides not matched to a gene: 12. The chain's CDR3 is CSGARQGLSTEAFF. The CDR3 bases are TGCAGCGGGGCGAGACAGGGCTTGAGCACTGAAGCTTTCTTT. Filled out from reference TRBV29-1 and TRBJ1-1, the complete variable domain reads SAVISQKPSRDICQRGTSLTIQCQVDSQVTMMFWYRQQPGQSLTLIATANQGSEATYESGFVIDKFPISRPNLTFSTLTVSNMSPEDSSIYLCSGARQGLSTEAFFGQGTRLTVV.

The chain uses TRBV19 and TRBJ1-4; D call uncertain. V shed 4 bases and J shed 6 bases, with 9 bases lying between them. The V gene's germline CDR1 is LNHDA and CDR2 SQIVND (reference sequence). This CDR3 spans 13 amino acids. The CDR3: CASSRRRDEKLFF. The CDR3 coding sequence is TGTGCCAGTAGTAGGCGGAGGGATGAAAAACTGTTTTTT.

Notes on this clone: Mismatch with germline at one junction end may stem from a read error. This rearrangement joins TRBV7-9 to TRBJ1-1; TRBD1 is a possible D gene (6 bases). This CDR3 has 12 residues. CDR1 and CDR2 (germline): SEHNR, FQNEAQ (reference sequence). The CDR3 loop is CASSFPTGLRSF. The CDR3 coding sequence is TGTGCCAGCAGCTTTCCGACAGGCCTTAGGAGCTTT.

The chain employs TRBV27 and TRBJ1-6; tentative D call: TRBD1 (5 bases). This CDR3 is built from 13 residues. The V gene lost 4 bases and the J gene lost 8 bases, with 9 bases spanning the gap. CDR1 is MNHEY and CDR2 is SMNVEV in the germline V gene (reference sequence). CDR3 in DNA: TGTGCCAGCAGTTGGCGGGGCTATTCACCCCTCCACTTT. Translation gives CASSWRGYSPLHF.

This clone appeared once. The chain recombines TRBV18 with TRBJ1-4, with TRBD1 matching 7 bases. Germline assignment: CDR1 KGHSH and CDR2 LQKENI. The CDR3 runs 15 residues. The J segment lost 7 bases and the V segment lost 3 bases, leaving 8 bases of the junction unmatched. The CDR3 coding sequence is TGTGCCAGCTCACCGTGGACAGGTGGAAGTGAAAAACTGTTTTTT. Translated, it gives CASSPWTGGSEKLFF.

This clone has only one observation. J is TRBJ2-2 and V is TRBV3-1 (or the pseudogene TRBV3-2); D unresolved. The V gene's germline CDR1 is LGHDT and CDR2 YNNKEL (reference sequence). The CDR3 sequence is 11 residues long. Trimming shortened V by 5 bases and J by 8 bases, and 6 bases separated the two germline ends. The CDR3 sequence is CASSFLGELFF. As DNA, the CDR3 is TGTGCCAGCAGCTTCTTAGGGGAGCTGTTTTTT.

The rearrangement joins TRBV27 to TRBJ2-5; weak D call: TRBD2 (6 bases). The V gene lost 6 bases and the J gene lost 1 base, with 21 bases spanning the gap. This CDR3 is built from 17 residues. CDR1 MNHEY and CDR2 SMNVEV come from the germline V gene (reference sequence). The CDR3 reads CASRQLGGWDSQETQYF. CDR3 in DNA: TGTGCCAGCAGACAACTCGGGGGTTGGGACTCCCAAGAGACCCAGTACTTC.

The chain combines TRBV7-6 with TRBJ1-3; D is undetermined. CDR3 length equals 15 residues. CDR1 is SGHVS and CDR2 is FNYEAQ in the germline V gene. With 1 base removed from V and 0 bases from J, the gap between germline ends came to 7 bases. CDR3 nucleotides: TGTGCCAGCAGCTTAGACCCGAGCTCTGGAAACACCATATATTTT. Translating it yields CASSLDPSSGNTIYF.

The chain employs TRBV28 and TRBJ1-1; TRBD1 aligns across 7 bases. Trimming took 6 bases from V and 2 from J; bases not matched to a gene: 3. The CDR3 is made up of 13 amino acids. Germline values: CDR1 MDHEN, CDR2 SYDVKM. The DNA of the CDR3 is TGTGCCAGCAGGGGGACAGTTAACACTGAAGCTTTCTTT. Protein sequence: CASRGTVNTEAFF.

The CDR3: CSDSQGPNTEAFF. CDR3 in DNA: TGCAGCGACTCACAGGGGCCCAACACTGAAGCTTTCTTT. The chain has TRBV29-1 and TRBJ1-1; 7 nucleotides line up with TRBD1. The ends lost 7 bases at V and 2 bases at J; junction bases unmatched: 7. The CDR3 contains 13 residues. Germline CDR1 and CDR2: SQVTM and ANQGSEA. Filled out from reference TRBV29-1 and TRBJ1-1, the complete variable domain reads SAVISQKPSRDICQRGTSLTIQCQVDSQVTMMFWYRQQPGQSLTLIATANQGSEATYESGFVIDKFPISRPNLTFSTLTVSNMSPEDSSIYLCSDSQGPNTEAFFGQGTRLTVV.

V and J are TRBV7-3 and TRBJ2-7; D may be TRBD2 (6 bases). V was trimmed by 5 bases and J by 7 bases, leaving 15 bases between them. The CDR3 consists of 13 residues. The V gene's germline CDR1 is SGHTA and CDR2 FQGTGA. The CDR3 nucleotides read TGTGCCAGCAGCCCCTCGGGGGTCGGGGAGCAGTACTTC. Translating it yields CASSPSGVGEQYF.

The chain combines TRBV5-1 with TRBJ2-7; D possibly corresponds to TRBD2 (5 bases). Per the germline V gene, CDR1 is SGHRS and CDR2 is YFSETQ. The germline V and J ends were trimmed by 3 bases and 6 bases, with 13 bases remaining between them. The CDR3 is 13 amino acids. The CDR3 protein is CASSWALRGEQYF. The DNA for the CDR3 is TGCGCCAGCAGCTGGGCCCTTCGGGGCGAGCAGTACTTC.

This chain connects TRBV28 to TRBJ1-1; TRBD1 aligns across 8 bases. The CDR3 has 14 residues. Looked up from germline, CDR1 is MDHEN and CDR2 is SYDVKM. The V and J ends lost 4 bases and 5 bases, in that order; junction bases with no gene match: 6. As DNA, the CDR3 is TGTGCCAGCAGTTCTCAGGGGGCCCGGACTGAAGCTTTCTTT. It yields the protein CASSSQGARTEAFF.

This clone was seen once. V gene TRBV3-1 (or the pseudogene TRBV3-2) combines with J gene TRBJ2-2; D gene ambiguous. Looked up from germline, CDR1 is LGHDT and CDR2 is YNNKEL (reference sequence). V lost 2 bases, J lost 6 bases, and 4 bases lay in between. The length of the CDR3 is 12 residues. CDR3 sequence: CASSQSAGELFF. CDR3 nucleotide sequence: TGTGCCAGCAGCCAAAGCGCCGGGGAGCTGTTTTTT.

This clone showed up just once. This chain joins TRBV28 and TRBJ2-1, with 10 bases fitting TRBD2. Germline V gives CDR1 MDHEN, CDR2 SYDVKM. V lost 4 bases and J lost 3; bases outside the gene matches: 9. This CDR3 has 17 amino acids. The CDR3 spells CASSSYSGTSVYNEQFF. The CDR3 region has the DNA TGTGCCAGCAGTTCCTACTCCGGGACTAGCGTCTACAATGAGCAGTTCTTC. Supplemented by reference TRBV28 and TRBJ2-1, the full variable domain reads DVKVTQSSRYLVKRTGEKVFLECVQDMDHENMFWYRQDPGLGLRLIYFSYDVKMKEKGDIPEGYSVSREKKERFSLILESASTNQTSMYLCASSSYSGTSVYNEQFFGPGTRLTVL.

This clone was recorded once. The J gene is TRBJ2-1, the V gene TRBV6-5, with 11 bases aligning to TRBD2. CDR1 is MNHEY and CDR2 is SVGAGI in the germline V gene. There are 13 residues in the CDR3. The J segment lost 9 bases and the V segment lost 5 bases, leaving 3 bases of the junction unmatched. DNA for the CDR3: TGTGCCAGCAGTCGGCTAGCGGGAGGTGAGCAGTTCTTC. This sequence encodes CASSRLAGGEQFF.

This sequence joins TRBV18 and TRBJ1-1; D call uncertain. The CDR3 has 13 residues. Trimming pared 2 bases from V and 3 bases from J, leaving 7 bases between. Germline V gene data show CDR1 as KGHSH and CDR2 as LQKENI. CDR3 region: CASSPKQYTEAFF. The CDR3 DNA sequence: TGTGCCAGCTCACCAAAACAGTACACTGAAGCTTTCTTT.

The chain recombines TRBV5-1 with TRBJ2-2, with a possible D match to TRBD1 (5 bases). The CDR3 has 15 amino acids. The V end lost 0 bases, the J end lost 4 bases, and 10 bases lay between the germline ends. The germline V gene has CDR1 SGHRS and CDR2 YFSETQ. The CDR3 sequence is CASSLAGALTGELFF. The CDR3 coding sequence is TGCGCCAGCAGCTTGGCTGGGGCGCTCACCGGGGAGCTGTTTTTT.